This T cell receptor beta chain was recorded in a study of T cell repertoires in cytomegalovirus infection. Whole-study results and caveats: CMV carriers with the relevant HLA were identified by cumulative public TCR beta family frequency.

The V and J ends lost 4 bases and 1 base respectively, with 13 bases between them. CDR3 length equals 15 residues. Germline-derived CDR1 and CDR2 are SGHDN and FVKESK. As to this clonotype: Its specificity is unknown.

TCRdb reprocessed the reads via MiXCR and lists one record per CDR3 protein. The top ten hold over 10% of the sample, which has about 770,000 distinct CDR3 sequences, 25% to 35% seen once. The receptor was derived from a human donor in good health (CMV status not recorded). Some clones in this sample may be carry-over from other donors' samples. Source: cultured CD8+ T cells from PBMCs, taken from culture after CMV antigen stimulation. The rearrangement links TRBV14 to TRBJ1-2; D might be TRBD1 (6 bases). The CDR3 loop is CASSLTGGHNYGYTF. DNA for the CDR3: TGTGCCAGCAGCCTGACAGGAGGTCATAACTATGGCTACACCTTC.